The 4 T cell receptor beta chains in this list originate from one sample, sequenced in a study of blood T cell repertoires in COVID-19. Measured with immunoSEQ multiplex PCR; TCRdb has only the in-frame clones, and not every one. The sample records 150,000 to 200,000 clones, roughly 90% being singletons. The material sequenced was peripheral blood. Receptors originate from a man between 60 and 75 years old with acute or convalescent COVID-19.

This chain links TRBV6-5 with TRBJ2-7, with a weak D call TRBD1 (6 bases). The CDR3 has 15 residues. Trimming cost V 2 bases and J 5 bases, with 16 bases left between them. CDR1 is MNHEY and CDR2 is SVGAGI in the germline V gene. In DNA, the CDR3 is TGTGCCAGCAGTTACGTGGGTAACAGGGATCACGAGCAGTACGTC. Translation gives CASSYVGNRDHEQYV.

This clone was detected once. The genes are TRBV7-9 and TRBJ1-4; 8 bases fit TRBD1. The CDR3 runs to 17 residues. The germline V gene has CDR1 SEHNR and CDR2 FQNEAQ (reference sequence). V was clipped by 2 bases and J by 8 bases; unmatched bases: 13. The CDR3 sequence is CASSLLTGGPIKEKLFF. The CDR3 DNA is TGTGCCAGCAGCTTACTCACAGGGGGTCCCATAAAGGAAAAACTGTTTTTT.

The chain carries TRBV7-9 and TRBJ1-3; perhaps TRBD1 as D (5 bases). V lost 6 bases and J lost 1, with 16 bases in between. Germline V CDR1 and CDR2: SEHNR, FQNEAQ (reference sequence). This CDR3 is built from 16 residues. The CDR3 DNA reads TGTGCCAGCAGTGCTTGGGGGGGATTGTCTGGAAACACCATATATTTT. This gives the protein CASSAWGGLSGNTIYF.

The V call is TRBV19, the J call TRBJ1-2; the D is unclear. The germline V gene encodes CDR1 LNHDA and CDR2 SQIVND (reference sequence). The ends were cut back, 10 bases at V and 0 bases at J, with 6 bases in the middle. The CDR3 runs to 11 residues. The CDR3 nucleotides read TGTGCCACCTATACTAACTATGGCTACACCTTC. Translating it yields CATYTNYGYTF.